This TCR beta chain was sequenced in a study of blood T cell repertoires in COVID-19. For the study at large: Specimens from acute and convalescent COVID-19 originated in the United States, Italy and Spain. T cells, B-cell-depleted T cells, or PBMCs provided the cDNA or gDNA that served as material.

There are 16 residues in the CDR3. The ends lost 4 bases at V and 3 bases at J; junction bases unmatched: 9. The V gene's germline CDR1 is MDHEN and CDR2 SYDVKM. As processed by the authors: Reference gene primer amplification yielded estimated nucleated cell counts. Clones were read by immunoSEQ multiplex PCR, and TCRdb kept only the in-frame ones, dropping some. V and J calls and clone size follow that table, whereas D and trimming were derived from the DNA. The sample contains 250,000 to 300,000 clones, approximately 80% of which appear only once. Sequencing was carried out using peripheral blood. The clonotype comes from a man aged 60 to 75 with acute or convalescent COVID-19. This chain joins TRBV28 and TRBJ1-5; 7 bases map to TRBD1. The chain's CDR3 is CASSYPGTAPNQPQHF. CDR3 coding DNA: TGTGCCAGCAGTTACCCCGGGACAGCTCCCAATCAGCCCCAGCATTTT.